The clone carrying this T cell receptor beta chain appeared many times. Its specificity is unknown. Unique molecular identifiers were built into the TCRbeta library. A single record per CDR3 protein comes from TCRdb applying MiXCR to the PCR reads. The sample has 490,000 or so distinct CDR3 sequences; 10% are singletons. This sample stems from a study of T-cell reconstitution after alpha-beta-depleted transplantation in children. Between the trimmed V and J ends, which lost 1 base and 6 bases, there was a span of 7 bases. Germline assignment: CDR1 LGHDT and CDR2 YNNKEL (reference sequence). The CDR3 runs to 14 residues. Study conclusions and caveats: Fresh T-cell production supplied most of the T-cell counts and diversity seen one year after transplant. In patients about two months after transplant, alpha-beta T cells reportedly arose from several hundred expanded graft clones.

This TCR was recovered from a child aged 2-15 years with inherited bone marrow failure, due to receive a stem cell transplant. The gene calls are TRBV3-1 and TRBJ1-6; D is unclear. This material consisted of PBMCs, taken before TCRalphabeta/CD19-depleted stem cell transplant. In DNA, the CDR3 is TGTGCCAGCAGCCAAGTCGGCACTAATTCACCCCTCCACTTT. Translating gives CASSQVGTNSPLHF.